One and the same sample provided the 28 T cell receptor beta chains below, sequenced in a study of blood T cell repertoires in COVID-19. Method: immunoSEQ multiplex PCR; TCRdb's copy keeps in-frame clones and lacks some. The sample lists roughly 260,000 clones, more than 85% occurring once. Material: peripheral blood. Source of these receptors: a person aged 18 to 35 with COVID-19, enrolled during active disease.

V gene TRBV4-1 combines with J gene TRBJ2-7, with 7 bases aligning to TRBD1. V was pared by 5 bases and J by 1 base, with 8 bases of the junction left unmatched. There are 15 residues in the CDR3. Germline assignment: CDR1 MGHRA and CDR2 YSYEKL. DNA of the CDR3: TGCGCCAGCAGCGAGACAGGGATCCGATCCTACGAGCAGTACTTC. Protein product: CASSETGIRSYEQYF.

V usage is TRBV29-1 and J usage is TRBJ2-3, with 7 bases aligning to TRBD1. With V trimmed by 1 base and J by 3 bases, 4 bases remained unmatched. This CDR3 spans 14 amino acids. Germline-derived CDR1 and CDR2 are SQVTM and ANQGSEA. The chain's CDR3 is CSVEAGRGTDTQYF. CDR3 DNA: TGCAGCGTTGAAGCTGGCAGGGGGACAGATACGCAGTATTTT.

This chain uses TRBV6-2 or TRBV6-3 with TRBJ2-1, with 8 bases fitting TRBD2. With 4 bases clipped from V and 6 bases from J, the junction kept 5 bases outside the gene matches. The germline gives CDR1 MNHEY, CDR2 SVGEGT. This CDR3 is 14 amino acids long. CDR3 residues: CASSLGLEVNEQFF. The CDR3 bases are TGTGCCAGCAGTTTGGGACTAGAAGTCAATGAGCAGTTCTTC.

V gene TRBV5-1 combines with J gene TRBJ2-7, with 10 bases lining up with TRBD2. Losses at the gene ends were 2 bases for V and 3 bases for J; bases not matched to a gene: 5. The CDR3 is made up of 15 amino acids. CDR1 and CDR2 (germline): SGHRS, YFSETQ. CDR3 DNA: TGCGCCAGCAGCTTTGGACTAGCGGAGTACTACGAGCAGTACTTC. This codes for CASSFGLAEYYEQYF.

This sequence joins TRBV5-1 and TRBJ2-1, with D possibly being TRBD1 (5 bases). Trimming removed 7 bases from V and 5 bases from J, with 10 bases in between. The CDR3 is made up of 12 amino acids. The germline gives CDR1 SGHRS, CDR2 YFSETQ. The CDR3 DNA reads TGCGCCAGCTCCAGGGCTAACAATGAGCAGTTCTTC. Amino acids: CASSRANNEQFF.

This clone was observed once. The V and J genes are TRBV28 and TRBJ2-4, with 8 bases that match TRBD2. Trimming removed 4 bases from V and 3 bases from J; junction bases left unmatched: 5. This CDR3 is 15 amino acids long. The V gene's germline CDR1 is MDHEN and CDR2 SYDVKM. The CDR3 DNA follows: TGTGCCAGCAGTTCCGCCGCGGGGGGCAAAAACATTCAGTACTTC. Translating gives CASSSAAGGKNIQYF. Filled out from reference TRBV28 and TRBJ2-4, the complete variable domain reads DVKVTQSSRYLVKRTGEKVFLECVQDMDHENMFWYRQDPGLGLRLIYFSYDVKMKEKGDIPEGYSVSREKKERFSLILESASTNQTSMYLCASSSAAGGKNIQYFGAGTRLSVL.

In this sample, this clone turned up once. The chain links TRBV12-3 or TRBV12-4 to TRBJ1-1; D remains unclear. The CDR3 covers 11 residues. V lost 6 bases and J lost 1, with 3 bases in between. This CDR3 reads CASSRNTEAFF. The DNA for the CDR3 is TGTGCCAGCAGCAGGAACACTGAAGCTTTCTTT.

The chain employs TRBV6-5 and TRBJ2-7; 10 bases fit TRBD1. Losses at the gene ends were 5 bases for V and 3 bases for J; bases not matched to a gene: 4. The CDR3 spans 14 residues. Looked up from germline, CDR1 is MNHEY and CDR2 is SVGAGI. The CDR3 protein is CASSIGQGGYEQYF. CDR3 nucleotides: TGTGCCAGCAGTATTGGACAGGGGGGCTACGAGCAGTACTTC.

The CDR3 region is CALTGEGYEQYF. CDR3 DNA sequence: TGTGCTTTGACAGGGGAAGGCTACGAGCAGTACTTC. The rearrangement uses TRBV7-9 and TRBJ2-7; 8 bases line up with TRBD1. Germline V CDR1 and CDR2: SEHNR, FQNEAQ (reference sequence). This CDR3 region has 12 residues.

This clone has only one observation. The chain recombines TRBV9 with TRBJ2-5; a possible D gene is TRBD2 (6 bases). CDR3 length: 14 amino acids. With 0 bases removed from V and 7 bases from J, the gap between germline ends came to 13 bases. CDR1 SGDLS and CDR2 YYNGEE come from the germline V gene. CDR3 bases: TGTGCCAGCAGCGTAGGGGAGGCCCCGGGGACCCAGTACTTC. This encodes CASSVGEAPGTQYF.

The chain has TRBV6-1 and TRBJ1-4; TRBD1 aligns across 9 bases. Germline V gene data show CDR1 as MNHNS and CDR2 as SASEGT. The CDR3 length is 17 residues. The ends lost 4 bases at V and 8 bases at J; junction bases unmatched: 14. The CDR3 is CASSADPVGQGGEKLFF. The DNA for the CDR3 is TGTGCCAGCAGTGCCGATCCAGTGGGACAGGGTGGGGAAAAACTGTTTTTT.

The rearrangement links TRBV7-3 to TRBJ2-1, with 10 bases identical to TRBD1. This CDR3 is built from 16 residues. The germline gives CDR1 SGHTA, CDR2 FQGTGA. The junction had 0 bases not matched to a gene; V was cut back by 0 bases and J by 1 base. CDR3 protein: CASSLTGQGSYNEQFF. In DNA, the CDR3 is TGTGCCAGCAGCTTAACGGGACAGGGGTCCTACAATGAGCAGTTCTTC.

The V gene is TRBV4-1, the J gene TRBJ1-1; D is undetermined. The V and J ends lost 4 bases and 5 bases respectively, with 11 bases between them. The CDR3 runs 13 residues. Germline V gene lookup returns CDR1 MGHRA and CDR2 YSYEKL. CDR3 residues: CASSLTPGTEAFF. The CDR3 DNA is TGCGCCAGCAGCCTTACCCCCGGGACTGAAGCTTTCTTT.

This chain uses TRBV10-3 with TRBJ2-1; 11 bases are a match to TRBD2. The CDR3 is 15 amino acids. Germline V gives CDR1 ENHRY, CDR2 SYGVKD. Germline trimming cut 0 bases from V and 10 bases from J; bases unmatched to any gene: 5. For the CDR3, the DNA is TGTGCCATCAGTGAGTCCACTAGCGGGAGTGAGGAGCAGTTCTTC. Protein product: CAISESTSGSEEQFF.

This sequence joins TRBV3-1 (or the pseudogene TRBV3-2) and TRBJ2-1; 7 bases fit TRBD2. With V trimmed by 1 base and J by 0 bases, 6 bases remained unmatched. CDR1 and CDR2 (germline): LGHDT, YNNKEL (reference sequence). CDR3 length: 17 residues. The CDR3 coding sequence is TGTGCCAGCAGCCAAGGTTTCGGCGGGAGCTCCTACAATGAGCAGTTCTTC. Its protein product is CASSQGFGGSSYNEQFF.

V is TRBV4-3 and J is TRBJ2-4; 7 nucleotides align to TRBD1. Germline V gene sequence: CDR1 LGHNA, CDR2 YSLEER. Trimming cost V 1 base and J 7 bases; bases outside gene matches: 7. The length of the CDR3 is 15 residues. This CDR3 is CASSQARGRGNIQYF. The CDR3 nucleotides read TGCGCCAGCAGCCAAGCAAGGGGCAGGGGGAACATTCAGTACTTC.

The chain joins TRBV7-2 to TRBJ1-1, with unresolved D. The germline CDR1 and CDR2 sequences are SGHTA and FQGNSA. The CDR3 runs 15 residues. Trimming pared 2 bases from V and 4 bases from J, leaving 14 bases between. The chain's CDR3 is CASSLRELGSTEAFF. In DNA form, the CDR3 reads TGTGCCAGCAGCTTAAGGGAGCTTGGAAGCACTGAAGCTTTCTTT. Together with reference TRBV7-2 and TRBJ1-1, the CDR3 gives the full variable domain: GAGVSQSPSNKVTEKGKDVELRCDPISGHTALYWYRQSLGQGLEFLIYFQGNSAPDKSGLPSDRFSAERTGGSVSTLTIQRTQQEDSAVYLCASSLRELGSTEAFFGQGTRLTVV.

The DNA of the CDR3 is TGCGCCAGCAGCCCGGGGACTAGCGGGAGCAACGGGGTTTGGGAGCAGTTCTTC. Its translation is CASSPGTSGSNGVWEQFF. The genes are TRBV5-1 and TRBJ2-1, with 14 bases that match TRBD2. The trim removed 4 bases at V and 10 bases at J, leaving 16 bases unmatched. The CDR3 is made up of 18 amino acids. Germline lookup yields CDR1 SGHRS and CDR2 YFSETQ.

The rearrangement links TRBV11-2 to TRBJ1-2; D remains unclear. V shed 1 base and J shed 4 bases, with 13 bases lying between them. CDR3 length: 15 amino acids. Germline V gene lookup returns CDR1 SGHAT and CDR2 FQNNGV. DNA for the CDR3: TGTGCCAGCAGCTTAGTTGGCCCCAGAGGCTATGGCTACACCTTC. Amino acids: CASSLVGPRGYGYTF.

The chain is built from TRBV2 and TRBJ2-1, with D possibly matching TRBD2 (6 bases). In germline, CDR1 is SNHLY, CDR2 FYNNEI. The germline V and J ends were trimmed by 6 bases and 6 bases, with 18 bases remaining between them. The CDR3 is 15 amino acids. The CDR3 DNA follows: TGTGCCAGCAGATCCGGGACTTGGGCCCCCAATGAGCAGTTCTTC. Translated: CASRSGTWAPNEQFF.

V and J are TRBV5-1 and TRBJ2-6, with unresolved D. The CDR3 sequence is 16 residues long. V lost 0 bases, J lost 0 bases, and 7 bases lay in between. CDR1 and CDR2 from the germline V gene are SGHRS and YFSETQ. For the CDR3, the DNA is TGCGCCAGCAGCTTGGACGGTAACTCTGGGGCCAACGTCCTGACTTTC. It specifies CASSLDGNSGANVLTF.

V gene TRBV4-1 combines with J gene TRBJ2-1; 12 nucleotides agree with TRBD2. The CDR3 covers 15 residues. V trimming: 2 bases; J trimming: 5 bases; junction bases outside the gene matches: 1. The germline CDR1 and CDR2 sequences are MGHRA and YSYEKL. Written as DNA, the CDR3 is TGCGCCAGCAGCCAACCTAGCGGGGGGGACAATGAGCAGTTCTTC. The encoded protein is CASSQPSGGDNEQFF.

The gene calls are TRBV6-5 and TRBJ2-2; 7 nucleotides line up with TRBD2. Unmatched junction bases numbered 2, after V lost 6 bases and J lost 1 base. Germline loops: CDR1 MNHEY, CDR2 SVGAGI. This CDR3 is 14 amino acids long. CDR3 region: CASRASGNTGELFF. The CDR3 DNA follows: TGTGCCAGCAGGGCTAGCGGGAACACCGGGGAGCTGTTTTTT.

This sequence joins TRBV24-1 and TRBJ1-5; TRBD1 matches at 8 bases. This CDR3 spans 14 amino acids. CDR1 is KGHDR, CDR2 SFDVKD, per germline. V was clipped by 4 bases and J by 5 bases; unmatched bases: 3. The DNA of the CDR3 is TGTGCCACCAGTGAGACAGGGGTGCATCAGCCCCAGCATTTT. Encoded protein: CATSETGVHQPQHF.

The chain has TRBV19 and TRBJ2-1, with TRBD2 identical over 9 bases. Germline lookup yields CDR1 LNHDA and CDR2 SQIVND (reference sequence). The ends lost 5 bases at V and 6 bases at J; junction bases unmatched: 8. The CDR3 has 15 amino acids. CDR3 in DNA: TGTGCCAGTAGTCAGATGGCGGGAGGGGGCAATGAGCAGTTCTTC. This sequence encodes CASSQMAGGGNEQFF.

Notes on this clone: The same CDR3 can be traced to other DNA sequences in this sample. The rearrangement uses TRBV5-1 and TRBJ2-7, with D perhaps TRBD2 (6 bases). Per germline, CDR1 SGHRS and CDR2 YFSETQ. V lost 0 bases and J lost 0, with 7 bases in between. This CDR3 is built from 14 residues. This CDR3 is CASSLGGDSYEQYF. Written as DNA, the CDR3 is TGCGCCAGCAGCTTGGGCGGGGACTCCTACGAGCAGTACTTC.

The rearrangement uses TRBV29-1 and TRBJ2-1, with 10 bases identical to TRBD1. Germline V lookup: CDR1 SQVTM, CDR2 ANQGSEA. V lost 5 bases, J lost 4 bases, and 8 bases stayed unmatched. This CDR3 region has 15 residues. The CDR3, as DNA: TGCAGCGTTCCCGGTTGGGACAGGGGATACAATGAGCAGTTCTTC. This codes for CSVPGWDRGYNEQFF.

V is TRBV29-1 and J is TRBJ2-1; TRBD2 matches at 11 bases. The CDR3 consists of 14 residues. The junction had 9 bases not matched to a gene; V was cut back by 7 bases and J by 7 bases. Germline CDR1 reads SQVTM; CDR2 reads ANQGSEA. The CDR3 nucleotides read TGCAGCGCCGCCCTAAGACTAGCGGGAAATGAGCAGTTCTTC. Its protein product is CSAALRLAGNEQFF.